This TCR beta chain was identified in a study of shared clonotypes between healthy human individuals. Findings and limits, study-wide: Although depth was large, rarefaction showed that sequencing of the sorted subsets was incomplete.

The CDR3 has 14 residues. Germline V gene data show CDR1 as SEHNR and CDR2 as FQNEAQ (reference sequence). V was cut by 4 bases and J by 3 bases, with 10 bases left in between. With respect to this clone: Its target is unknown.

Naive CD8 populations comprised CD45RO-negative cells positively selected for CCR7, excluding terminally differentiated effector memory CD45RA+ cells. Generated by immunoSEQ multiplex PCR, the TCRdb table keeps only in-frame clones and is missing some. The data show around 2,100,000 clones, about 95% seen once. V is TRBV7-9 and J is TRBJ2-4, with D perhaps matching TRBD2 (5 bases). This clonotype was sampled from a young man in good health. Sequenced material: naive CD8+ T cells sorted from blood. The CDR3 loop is CASSSGVNKNIQYF. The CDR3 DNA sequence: TGTGCCAGCAGCTCCGGGGTTAACAAAAACATTCAGTACTTC.